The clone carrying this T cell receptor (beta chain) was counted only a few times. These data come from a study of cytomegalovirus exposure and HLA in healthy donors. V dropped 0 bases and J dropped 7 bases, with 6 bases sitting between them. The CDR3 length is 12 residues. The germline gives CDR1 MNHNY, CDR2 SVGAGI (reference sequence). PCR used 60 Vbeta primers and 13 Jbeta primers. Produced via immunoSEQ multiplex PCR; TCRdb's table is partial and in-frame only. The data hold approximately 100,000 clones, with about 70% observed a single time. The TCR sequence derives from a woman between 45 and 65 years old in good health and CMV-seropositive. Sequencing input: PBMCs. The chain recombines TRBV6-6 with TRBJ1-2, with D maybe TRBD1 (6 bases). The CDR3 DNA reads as TGTGCCAGCAGTTACTCAGGGGGTGGCTACACCTTC. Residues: CASSYSGGGYTF.